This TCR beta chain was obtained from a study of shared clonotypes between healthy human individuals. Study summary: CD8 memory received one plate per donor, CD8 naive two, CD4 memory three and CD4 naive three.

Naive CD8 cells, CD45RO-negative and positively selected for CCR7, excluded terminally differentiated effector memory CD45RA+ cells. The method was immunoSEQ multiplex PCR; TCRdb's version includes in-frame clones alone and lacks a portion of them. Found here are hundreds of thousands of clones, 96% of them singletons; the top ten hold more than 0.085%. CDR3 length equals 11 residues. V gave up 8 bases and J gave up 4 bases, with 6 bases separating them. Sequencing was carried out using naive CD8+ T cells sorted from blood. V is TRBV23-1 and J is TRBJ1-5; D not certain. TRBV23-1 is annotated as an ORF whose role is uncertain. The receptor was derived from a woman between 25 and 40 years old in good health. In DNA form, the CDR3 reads TGCGCCAGCCCGGTTAATCAGCCCCAGCATTTT. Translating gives CASPVNQPQHF.